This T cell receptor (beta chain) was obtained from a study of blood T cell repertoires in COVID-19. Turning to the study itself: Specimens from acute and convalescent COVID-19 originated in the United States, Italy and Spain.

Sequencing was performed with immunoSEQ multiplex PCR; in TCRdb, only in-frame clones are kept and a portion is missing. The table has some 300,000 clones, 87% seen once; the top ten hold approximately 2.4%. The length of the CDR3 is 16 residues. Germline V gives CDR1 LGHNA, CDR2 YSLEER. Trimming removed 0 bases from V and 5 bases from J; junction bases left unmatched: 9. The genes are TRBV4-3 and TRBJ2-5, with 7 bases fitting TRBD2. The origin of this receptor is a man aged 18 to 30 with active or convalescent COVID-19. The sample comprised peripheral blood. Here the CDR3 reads CASSQDRPSGRETQYF. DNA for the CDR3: TGCGCCAGCAGCCAAGATAGGCCTAGCGGCAGGGAGACCCAGTACTTC.